One and the same sample provided the 18 T cell receptor beta chains below, sequenced in a study of patients and donors after allogeneic stem cell transplantation (dated by TCRdb to 2018 to 2020). Receptor libraries were prepared by RT-PCR. Sequencing instrument: NextSeq 550. TCRdb ran its own pipeline on the public reads, namely fastp trimming at Q25 and MiXCR clone calling, and kept in-frame beta chains. CDR3 protein duplicates are merged, each entry listing the most common genes and DNA. For this sample the table gives 390,000 or so distinct CDR3 sequences, of which roughly 16% were detected only once. The leading ten clones occupy roughly 7% of the sample. The sample comprised blood, either unsorted or a sorted T cell fraction (not recorded which). The source of these receptors is a human donor who was either an allogeneic HSCT recipient or a stem cell or donor lymphocyte infusion donor (not recorded which). It is not recorded whose cells these are; they may come from a transplant donor.

This clonotype was observed at least ten times. J is TRBJ2-2 and V is TRBV4-1; 9 bases line up with TRBD2. This CDR3 region has 16 residues. CDR1 and CDR2 (germline): MGHRA, YSYEKL. V shed 0 bases and J 6 bases; nucleotides not matched to a gene: 5. CDR3 nucleotides: TGCGCCAGCAGCCAAGATTCCCGGACTAGCGCCGGGGAGCTGTTTTTT. Translated, it gives CASSQDSRTSAGELFF.

The chain has TRBV2 and TRBJ1-5, with 8 bases that match TRBD1. This CDR3 is 16 amino acids long. Germline CDR1 reads SNHLY; CDR2 reads FYNNEI. With 7 bases clipped from V and 6 bases from J, the junction kept 14 bases outside the gene matches. In DNA form, the CDR3 reads TGTGCCAGCACGGGGAGAACAGGGGGTGTCGGTCAGCCCCAGCATTTT. Amino acid sequence: CASTGRTGGVGQPQHF.

This chain connects TRBV24-1 to TRBJ2-1, with 7 bases aligning to TRBD2. The germline V gene encodes CDR1 KGHDR and CDR2 SFDVKD. The CDR3 is made up of 16 amino acids. V was clipped by 4 bases and J by 9 bases; unmatched bases: 14. CDR3 protein: CATSDPRAGIIGEQFF. The CDR3 DNA is TGTGCCACCAGTGACCCGCGAGCGGGGATTATAGGTGAGCAGTTCTTC.

CDR3 region: CASSLLTRSGYTF. The CDR3 bases are TGTGCCAGCAGCTTGTTGACCCGCTCTGGCTACACCTTC. The chain employs TRBV5-8 and TRBJ1-2; no clear D. V lost 1 base and J 7 bases, leaving 11 bases between the germline ends. The CDR3 consists of 13 residues. Germline V gives CDR1 SGHTS, CDR2 YDEGEE.

This clonotype was observed a handful of times. The V gene is TRBV5-5, the J gene TRBJ1-6; 7 bases agree with TRBD1. With V trimmed by 3 bases and J by 10 bases, 10 bases remained unmatched. The CDR3 covers 15 residues. Germline V gene data show CDR1 as SGHKS and CDR2 as YYEKEE (reference sequence). The CDR3 DNA sequence: TGTGCCAGCAGCTCGACGACAGGGCGAGTCTCACCCCTCCACTTT. Protein sequence: CASSSTTGRVSPLHF.

This clonotype has a handful of counts. The chain is built from TRBV5-1 and TRBJ2-5; the D is unclear. CDR1 is SGHRS, CDR2 YFSETQ, per germline. V was shortened by 8 bases and J by 2 bases, with 10 bases between the two germline ends. The CDR3 runs to 12 residues. The CDR3 region is CASSMLQETQYF. For the CDR3, the DNA is TGCGCCAGTTCTATGCTGCAAGAGACCCAGTACTTC.

This clonotype has a count of ten or more. This chain uses TRBV7-2 with TRBJ2-7; 12 nucleotides line up with TRBD2. V lost 0 bases, J lost 0 bases, and 3 bases stayed unmatched. The CDR3 contains 17 residues. The germline V gene encodes CDR1 SGHTA and CDR2 FQGNSA. CDR3 protein: CASSLAVLAGGSYEQYF. In nucleotides, the CDR3 is TGTGCCAGCAGCTTAGCTGTACTAGCGGGGGGCTCCTACGAGCAGTACTTC.

V and J are TRBV12-5 and TRBJ2-7, with 11 bases lining up with TRBD2. J lost 2 bases, V lost 3 bases, and 6 bases had no gene match. Germline loops: CDR1 LGHNT, CDR2 FRNRAP. The CDR3 contains 16 residues. The CDR3, as DNA: TGTGCTAGTGGTTTTTCTAGCGGGAGGACAACCTACGAGCAGTACTTC. Its protein is CASGFSSGRTTYEQYF.

The V gene is TRBV27, the J gene TRBJ1-4; D is unclear. V was pared by 5 bases and J by 0 bases, with 10 bases between. The CDR3 covers 15 residues. Looked up from germline, CDR1 is MNHEY and CDR2 is SMNVEV (reference sequence). CDR3 DNA sequence: TGTGCCAGCAGTCCGTTCCGGGCAACTAATGAAAAACTGTTTTTT. It specifies CASSPFRATNEKLFF. Full variable domain (remainder filled in from reference TRBV27 and TRBJ1-4): EAQVTQNPRYLITVTGKKLTVTCSQNMNHEYMSWYRQDPGLGLRQIYYSMNVEVTDKGDVPEGYKVSRKEKRNFPLILESPSPNQTSLYFCASSPFRATNEKLFFGSGTQLSVL.

At least ten counts were recorded for this clonotype. The chain recombines TRBV7-9 with TRBJ2-7; the match to TRBD2 covers 8 bases. V shed 0 bases and J 2 bases; nucleotides not matched to a gene: 3. Germline V gene lookup returns CDR1 SEHNR and CDR2 FQNEAQ (reference sequence). CDR3 length: 15 amino acids. The CDR3 here is CASSLALAGTYEQYF. The CDR3 DNA is TGTGCCAGCAGCTTAGCTCTAGCGGGCACCTACGAGCAGTACTTC.

This clonotype was found a few times. As DNA, the CDR3 is TGTGCCAGCACCATAGCGGTCTCCTACGAGCAGTACTTC. It translates to CASTIAVSYEQYF. The chain joins TRBV6-1 to TRBJ2-7; D might be TRBD2 (6 bases). This CDR3 comprises 13 residues. V was pared by 7 bases and J by 0 bases, with 10 bases between. Germline-derived CDR1 and CDR2 are MNHNS and SASEGT.

The V call is TRBV4-3, the J call TRBJ2-4; 9 nucleotides match TRBD2. CDR3 length: 19 amino acids. The germline gives CDR1 LGHNA, CDR2 YSLEER. J was trimmed by 1 base and V by 1 base; bases with no gene match: 11. The CDR3 sequence: CASSQGRLAGLPAKNIQYF. In nucleotides, the CDR3 is TGCGCCAGCAGCCAAGGTCGGCTAGCGGGGCTTCCGGCCAAAAACATTCAGTACTTC.

The chain carries TRBV6-1 and TRBJ1-2; D not resolved. Looked up from germline, CDR1 is MNHNS and CDR2 is SASEGT. The CDR3 runs 14 residues. Trimming pared 10 bases from V and 4 bases from J, leaving 19 bases between. The CDR3 DNA reads as TGTGCCACCATCGACCGGCCGCACTTCTATGGCTACACCTTC. It codes for CATIDRPHFYGYTF.

This clonotype appeared a few times. This chain connects TRBV14 to TRBJ2-2; D gene uncertain. The germline V gene encodes CDR1 SGHDN and CDR2 FVKESK. The CDR3 runs to 14 residues. Trimming removed 4 bases at V and 1 base at J, with 7 bases between. The CDR3 nucleotides read TGTGCCAGCAGCCCGCTTCAGAACACCGGGGAGCTGTTTTTT. As protein: CASSPLQNTGELFF.

J is TRBJ1-3 and V is TRBV4-1; weak D call: TRBD1 (5 bases). V was clipped by 6 bases and J by 16 bases, with 19 bases between them. The CDR3 length is 12 residues. Germline values: CDR1 MGHRA, CDR2 YSYEKL. CDR3 region: CASSFPAGTLYF. The CDR3 coding sequence is TGCGCCAGCAGTTTTCCTGCCGGGACCTTGTATTTT.

The chain employs TRBV24-1 and TRBJ2-7; 9 positions agree with TRBD1. V shed 0 bases and J 2 bases; nucleotides not matched to a gene: 4. The CDR3 totals 16 residues. Germline V gene data show CDR1 as KGHDR and CDR2 as SFDVKD. DNA for the CDR3: TGTGCCACCAGTGATTTGACGGGACAGGGTACCTACGAGCAGTACTTC. It codes for CATSDLTGQGTYEQYF.

This clonotype has just a few counts. The chain has TRBV20-1 and TRBJ2-3, with 7 bases fitting TRBD2. From germline, CDR1 is DFQATT and CDR2 SNEGSKA (reference sequence). The CDR3 is made up of 14 amino acids. The J segment lost 1 base and the V segment lost 5 bases, leaving 6 bases of the junction unmatched. The CDR3 region has the DNA TGCAGTGCTCCGGGCACTAGCGGCACAGATACGCAGTATTTT. Encoded protein: CSAPGTSGTDTQYF.

This clonotype was observed a few times. This sequence joins TRBV10-3 and TRBJ2-1; 7 bases agree with TRBD2. This CDR3 is built from 12 residues. CDR1 ENHRY and CDR2 SYGVKD come from the germline V gene. The junction had 4 bases not matched to a gene; V was cut back by 10 bases and J by 4 bases. CDR3: CATRGGYNEQFF. The CDR3 DNA sequence: TGTGCCACTCGCGGGGGATACAATGAGCAGTTCTTC.